The 3 T cell receptor beta chains in this list originate from one sample, sequenced in a study of patients and donors after allogeneic stem cell transplantation. Via MiXCR, TCRdb re-called the RT-PCR reads, giving one row per CDR3 protein. The profile shows around 30,000 distinct CDR3 sequences, roughly a third of them singletons. What was sequenced was blood, either unsorted or a sorted T cell fraction (not recorded which). The receptors here all came from a human donor who was either an allogeneic HSCT recipient or a stem cell or donor lymphocyte infusion donor (not recorded which). It is not recorded whose cells these are; they may come from a transplant donor.

Concerning this clonotype itself: The junction does not match germline at one end; this may be a read error. This chain links TRBV5-6 with TRBJ2-1; 7 bases match TRBD2. The CDR3 loop spans 14 amino acids. Germline V CDR1 and CDR2: SGHDT, YYEEEE. CDR3 nucleotides: TGTGCCAGCACCTTGTTTCGGGGGGACAATGAGCAGTTCTTC. Translation: CASTLFRGDNEQFF.

The chain links TRBV24-1 to TRBJ2-3, with D tentatively TRBD2 (5 bases). Germline CDR1 reads KGHDR; CDR2 reads SFDVKD. V gave up 3 bases and J gave up 4 bases, with 13 bases separating them. This CDR3 contains 15 residues. DNA of the CDR3: TGTGCCACCAGTGATGATGACTACTCCTCAGATACGCAGTATTTT. Its translation: CATSDDDYSSDTQYF.

The J gene is TRBJ1-2, the V gene TRBV4-3; TRBD1 aligns across 8 bases. CDR1 and CDR2 (germline): LGHNA, YSLEER. This CDR3 is built from 17 residues. The trim removed 1 base at V and 3 bases at J, leaving 10 bases unmatched. This chain's CDR3 is CASSQVFSGQEHYGYTF. The CDR3 coding sequence is TGCGCCAGCAGCCAAGTCTTCTCGGGACAGGAACACTATGGCTACACCTTC.